This T cell receptor beta chain was obtained from a study of vaccination and CD4 T cells after COVID-19. A few counts support this clonotype. Its antigen is not known. The sample's treatment: approximately 10-day PBMC culture with coronavirus spike peptide pools or control peptides (ViraFEST assay). CD4+ T lymphocytes from the unexposed donor were collected before the COVID-19 pandemic (2011-2018). CDR1 and CDR2 from the germline V gene are MDHEN and SYDVKM. J lost 7 bases, V lost 3 bases, and 2 bases had no gene match. The CDR3 is made up of 13 amino acids. Scientists ran DNA taken from cultured CD4+ T cells through the Oncomine TCR Beta short-read assay for sequencing. Using the QIAamp micro DNA kit, genomic DNA was extracted from the CD4+ T cells that had been cultured. From the PCR reads, TCRdb called clonotypes with MiXCR, one entry per CDR3 protein. There are about 6,300 distinct CDR3 sequences in the sample; approximately 33% occur only once, and about two fifths lies in the top ten.

Sequenced material: CD4+ T cells from blood, cultured in vitro. The TCR originated in a human donor in good health. V is TRBV28 and J is TRBJ1-2; 10 bases are shared with TRBD1. As DNA, the CDR3 is TGTGCCAGCAGTTTTGACAGGGGGCTTGGCTACACCTTC. Amino acid sequence: CASSFDRGLGYTF.